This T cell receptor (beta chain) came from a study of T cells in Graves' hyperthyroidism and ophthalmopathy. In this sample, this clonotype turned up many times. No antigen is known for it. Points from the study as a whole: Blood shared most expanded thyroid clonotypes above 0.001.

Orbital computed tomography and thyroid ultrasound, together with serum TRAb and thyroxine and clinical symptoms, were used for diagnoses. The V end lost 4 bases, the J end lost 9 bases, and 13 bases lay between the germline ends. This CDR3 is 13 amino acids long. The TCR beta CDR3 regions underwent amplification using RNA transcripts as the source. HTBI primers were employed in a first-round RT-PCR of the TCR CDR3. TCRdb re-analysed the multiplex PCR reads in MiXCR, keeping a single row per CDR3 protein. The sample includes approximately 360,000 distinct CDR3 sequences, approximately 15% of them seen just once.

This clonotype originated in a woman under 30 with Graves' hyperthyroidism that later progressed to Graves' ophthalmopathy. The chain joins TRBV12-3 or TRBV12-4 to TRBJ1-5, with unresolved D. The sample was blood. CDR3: CASSSTAHGPQHF. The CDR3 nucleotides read TGTGCCAGCAGTTCCACGGCTCACGGGCCCCAGCATTTT.